This T cell receptor beta chain was captured by sequencing in a study of blood T cell repertoires in COVID-19. In the study overall: The analysed material was cDNA or gDNA that came from T cells, B-cell-depleted T cells, or PBMCs.

Original analysis: Nucleated cell number was recorded as an estimate derived from reference gene primer amplification. Only in-frame clones appear in the TCRdb table, and some are missing; sequencing was by immunoSEQ multiplex PCR. V, J and clone size reflect that table, while D and trimming were determined from the DNA. The data show under 300,000 clones, with 65% to 85% seen just once and roughly 5% held by the top ten. V shed 8 bases, J shed 1 base, and the junction held 0 bases outside the gene matches. The CDR3 runs 13 residues. A single count supports this clone. The chain recombines TRBV12-3 or TRBV12-4 with TRBJ2-3; TRBD1 aligns across 10 bases. Sample: peripheral blood. This receptor was taken from a human donor in a cohort sampled during active COVID-19. The chain's CDR3 is CASGTGGTDTQYF. The CDR3 region has the DNA TGTGCCAGCGGGACAGGGGGCACAGATACGCAGTATTTT.